This T cell receptor (beta chain) emerged from a study of T-cell reconstitution after alpha-beta-depleted transplantation in children. This clonotype occurred many times. The CDR3 extends over 12 amino acids. V was cut by 7 bases and J by 8 bases, with 11 bases left in between. The germline V gene has CDR1 SGHTA and CDR2 FQGNSA. Construction of the TCRbeta library involved unique molecular identifiers. TCRdb itself ran the PCR reads through MiXCR, one entry per CDR3 protein. The sample comprises about 200,000 distinct CDR3 sequences, 6.6% of which are singletons, and just over 5.5% rests with the top ten.

This sample comprised PBMCs, obtained before TCRalphabeta/CD19-depleted stem cell transplant. The receptor was derived from a boy aged 2-15 years with acute lymphoblastic leukemia, due to receive a stem cell transplant. J is TRBJ2-2 and V is TRBV7-2; perhaps D is TRBD1 or TRBD2 (5 bases each). CDR3 loop: CASKYGAGELFF. CDR3 sequence (DNA): TGTGCCAGCAAGTACGGGGCTGGGGAGCTGTTTTTT.